This T cell receptor (beta chain) was captured in a study of blood T cell repertoires in COVID-19. The overall study: The United States, Italy and Spain were the sources of the acute and convalescent COVID-19 samples. The analysed material was cDNA or gDNA that came from T cells, B-cell-depleted T cells, or PBMCs.

Germline V lookup: CDR1 SGHKS, CDR2 YYEKEE (reference sequence). There are 15 residues in the CDR3. Between the trimmed V and J ends, which lost 4 bases and 4 bases, there was a span of 15 bases. Study processing details: Reference gene primer amplification gave nucleated cell count estimates. The data were produced by immunoSEQ multiplex PCR, yet TCRdb's version contains in-frame clones alone and is incomplete. V and J calls and clone size are given by that table; D and trimming were obtained from the DNA. This sample has over 40,000 clones; 65% to 90% occur once, and the top ten carry approximately 7.7%.

The sequencing sample was made of peripheral blood. This sequence was found in a human donor in a cohort sampled during active COVID-19. The chain has TRBV5-5 and TRBJ1-5; D not certain. The CDR3 protein is CASSPGGWDNQPQHF. CDR3 in DNA: TGTGCCAGCAGCCCTGGCGGGTGGGATAATCAGCCCCAGCATTTT. The full variable domain, rest sourced from reference TRBV5-5 and TRBJ1-5, is DAGVTQSPTHLIKTRGQQVTLRCSPISGHKSVSWYQQVLGQGPQFIFQYYEKEERGRGNFPDRFSARQFPNYSSELNVNALLLGDSALYLCASSPGGWDNQPQHFGDGTRLSIL.